The 11 T cell receptor beta chains listed next were all sequenced from one sample in a study of T cell repertoires in cytomegalovirus infection. Via MiXCR, TCRdb re-called the reads, giving one row per CDR3 protein. The sample contains about 830,000 distinct CDR3 sequences, 32% of which appear only once. No antigen has been identified for these receptors. Material: cultured CD8+ T cells from PBMCs, obtained from culture after CMV antigen stimulation. Receptors originate from a human donor in good health (CMV status not recorded). Some clones in this sample may be carry-over from other donors' samples.

V gene TRBV7-6 combines with J gene TRBJ2-1; 7 nucleotides agree with TRBD1. This CDR3 is built from 15 residues. Germline V gene lookup returns CDR1 SGHVS and CDR2 FNYEAQ. Germline trimming cut 5 bases from V and 5 bases from J; bases unmatched to any gene: 9. CDR3 nucleotides: TGTGCCAGCAGCCCCCGACAGGGATGGGACAATGAGCAGTTCTTC. Translating gives CASSPRQGWDNEQFF.

The chain employs TRBV6-8 and TRBJ2-1; TRBD2 matches 9 bases. V dropped 0 bases and J dropped 3; count of bases not matched to a gene: 12. This CDR3 has 19 amino acids. Germline V gene data show CDR1 as MNHGY and CDR2 as SAAAGT. CDR3 nucleotide sequence: TGTGCCAGCAGTTACTCAGGAGCGGGGGGCCTCGCTTACTACAATGAGCAGTTCTTC. It translates to CASSYSGAGGLAYYNEQFF.

This clonotype has more than one count but fewer than ten. CDR3 nucleotides: TGCGCCAGCAGCTTCCGGGGCGGGGAGCTGTTTTTT. Translated: CASSFRGGELFF. V usage is TRBV5-1 and J usage is TRBJ2-2; a possible D gene is TRBD2 (5 bases). This CDR3 spans 12 amino acids. Germline CDR1 is SGHRS and CDR2 is YFSETQ. Trimming pared 2 bases from V and 7 bases from J, leaving 6 bases between. The full variable domain, its missing parts supplied by reference TRBV5-1 and TRBJ2-2, is KAGVTQTPRYLIKTRGQQVTLSCSPISGHRSVSWYQQTPGQGLQFLFEYFSETQRNKGNFPGRFSGRQFSNSRSEMNVSTLELGDSALYLCASSFRGGELFFGEGSRLTVL.

To note about this clonotype: Relative to the germline gene, one junction end is altered; a read error may explain this. V usage is TRBV7-9 and J usage is TRBJ1-1; D perhaps matches TRBD1 (5 bases). Germline assignment: CDR1 SEHNR and CDR2 FQNEAQ (reference sequence). The CDR3 is 12 residues long. CDR3 nucleotide sequence: TGTGCCAGCAGCGCGGACAACCCTGAATCTTTCTTT. This gives the protein CASSADNPESFF.

This clonotype has a handful of counts. This rearrangement joins TRBV5-4 to TRBJ2-1, with D hard to call. The V and J ends lost 2 bases and 7 bases respectively, with 10 bases between them. In germline, CDR1 is SGHNT, CDR2 YYREEE (reference sequence). The CDR3 totals 13 residues. The CDR3, as DNA: TGTGCCAGCAGCTTTTACCCGGCTAATGAGCAGTTCTTC. This translates into CASSFYPANEQFF.

A few counts support this clonotype. The chain links TRBV19 to TRBJ1-5; D possibly corresponds to TRBD1 (5 bases). V lost 1 base, J lost 4 bases, and 8 bases lay in between. Germline CDR1 and CDR2: LNHDA and SQIVND (reference sequence). This CDR3 has 14 residues. CDR3 sequence reads: CASSIVRGNQPQHF. The CDR3 bases are TGTGCCAGTAGTATAGTCCGGGGGAATCAGCCCCAGCATTTT.

There are a few counts of this clonotype. The J gene is TRBJ2-1, the V gene TRBV19, with 9 bases aligning to TRBD1. Looked up from germline, CDR1 is LNHDA and CDR2 is SQIVND (reference sequence). V lost 8 bases and J lost 0; bases outside the gene matches: 20. CDR3 length: 20 amino acids. The CDR3 coding sequence is TGTGCCAGTCAGAAGGATCGGGACAGGGAATTAGTGGGCTCCTACAATGAGCAGTTCTTC. The encoded protein is CASQKDRDRELVGSYNEQFF.

The sample holds a few counts of this clonotype. This chain uses TRBV6-1 with TRBJ2-1; 12 nucleotides align to TRBD2. Germline lookup yields CDR1 MNHNS and CDR2 SASEGT. Trimming took 6 bases from V and 3 from J; bases not matched to a gene: 3. This CDR3 region has 15 residues. CDR3 nucleotide sequence: TGTGCCAGCAGCAGACTAGCGGGAGTCTACAATGAGCAGTTCTTC. This translates into CASSRLAGVYNEQFF.

V is TRBV4-1 and J is TRBJ1-2; 7 bases line up with TRBD1. Germline V gives CDR1 MGHRA, CDR2 YSYEKL. CDR3 length: 16 amino acids. Trimming cost V 1 base and J 6 bases; bases outside gene matches: 11. In nucleotides, the CDR3 is TGCGCCAGCAGCCAAGTCCGGCGAACAGGGGCGGATGGCTACACCTTC. As protein: CASSQVRRTGADGYTF.

The V and J genes are TRBV15 and TRBJ1-1; 8 nucleotides agree with TRBD1. The germline gives CDR1 LNHNV, CDR2 YYDKDF (reference sequence). V shed 1 base and J 4 bases; nucleotides not matched to a gene: 11. This CDR3 contains 17 residues. CDR3 nucleotide sequence: TGTGCCACCAGCAGAGTAGGGCAGGGGGCCTATTTCACTGAAGCTTTCTTT. Protein product: CATSRVGQGAYFTEAFF.

This clonotype was counted ten times or more. The chain combines TRBV7-8 with TRBJ1-2; 10 bases are shared with TRBD1. Trimming cost V 5 bases and J 2 bases; bases outside gene matches: 8. Germline V gene data show CDR1 as SGHVS and CDR2 as FQNEAQ. The CDR3 sequence is 16 residues long. CDR3 sequence (DNA): TGTGCCAGCAGCCGGGACAGGGGATTCCACAACTATGGCTACACCTTC. This translates into CASSRDRGFHNYGYTF.